This T cell receptor beta chain originates from a study of post-analysis software for immune sequencing data. Study-wide background: There were relapsing-remitting, secondary progressive and progressive-relapsing multiple sclerosis among the disease courses included.

Points from the study as a whole: When patients were compared with controls, about five TRBV segments were more frequent, TRBV5-6, TRBV5-1 and TRBV20-1 among them.

Each TCR beta cDNA library carried unique molecular identifiers. One entry per CDR3 protein, called by TCRdb with MiXCR from the PCR reads. Here the sample spans about 540,000 distinct CDR3 sequences, around a third being singletons. CDR1 PRHDT and CDR2 FYEKMQ come from the germline V gene (reference sequence). This CDR3 spans 14 amino acids. V was pared by 6 bases and J by 4 bases, with 12 bases between. About this clonotype itself: Antigen specificity is unknown.

The chain has TRBV13 and TRBJ1-4, with no clear D. Material: blood. This TCR was recovered from a girl between 2 and 17 years old with multiple sclerosis. CDR3 DNA: TGTGCCAGCAGTTCTCGGCTCGATAATGAAAAACTGTTTTTT. Translating it yields CASSSRLDNEKLFF.